This TCR beta chain appears in the sequencing data of a study of regulatory T cells in long-lasting Graves disease. In the study overall: Antithyroid drugs had been given to newly diagnosed Graves' patients for under 3 months.

Sequencing libraries for TCR beta were prepared with iRepertoire HTBI primers and Arm-PCR of CDR3 regions. As processed by the authors: Identification of gene segments yielded some 60 TRBV and around 13 TRBJ across samples. TCRdb redid the calling of the multiplex PCR reads with MiXCR, one entry per CDR3 protein. It is TCRdb's table, rather than the study itself, that gives the V and J calls and clone size. The data contain around 480,000 distinct CDR3 sequences, 15% to 20% of them seen just once; the ten biggest clones take up 20% to 25%. The CDR3 is made up of 18 amino acids. The V gene's germline CDR1 is MDHEN and CDR2 SYDVKM. The table lists this clonotype with a few counts. The target antigen is unknown. Compared with germline, one end of the junction differs, possibly owing to a read error. General study findings and limits: Newly diagnosed Graves' patients had higher TCR diversity than persistent ones.

Time point indicated: newly diagnosed GD, antithyroid drugs for less than 3 months. After RNA was extracted from PBMCs, the TCR library was made from it. EDTA tubes were used for drawing 8.5 to 9 milliliters of peripheral blood. These data were also reused for a study on T cells in Graves' hyperthyroidism and ophthalmopathy.

The sequencing here drew on peripheral blood mononuclear cells (PBMCs), taken at new diagnosis, from a patient treated with antithyroid drugs. This chain joins TRBV28 and TRBJ2-2; tentatively, D is TRBD1 or TRBD2 (6 bases each). The TCR comes from a woman aged 40-60 years with Graves disease. CDR3 DNA sequence: TGTGCCAGCAGTTATTTAAACGGGGGCGCCTCGAACACCGGGGGGCTGTTTTTT. It codes for CASSYLNGGASNTGGLFF.